Below are 16 T cell receptor beta chains sequenced from a single sample in a study of T cells and Merkel cell carcinoma outcomes (dated by TCRdb to the early 2020s). The library was generated by the immunoSEQ multiplex PCR assay. TCRdb took this table from immuneACCESS and kept in-frame rearrangements with V and J called. Such tables lack part of the clones; where checked against another copy, unresolved V genes explain under half of the gap, and the rest is unexplained. In this sample the table shows 10,000 to 15,000 clones, around 95% of which occur a single time. Jointly, the top ten make up roughly 1% of the sample. Material: tumor tissue from Merkel cell carcinoma. These receptors originate from a human donor with Merkel cell carcinoma.

The V call is TRBV29-1, the J call TRBJ1-1, with 11 bases that match TRBD1. V dropped 4 bases and J dropped 1; count of bases not matched to a gene: 5. CDR3 length equals 15 residues. Germline lookup yields CDR1 SQVTM and CDR2 ANQGSEA. CDR3 in amino acids: CSVAGTGGTNTEAFF. The CDR3 DNA sequence: TGCAGCGTTGCGGGGACAGGGGGGACGAACACTGAAGCTTTCTTT.

The chain links TRBV19 to TRBJ1-5; 8 bases agree with TRBD1. Germline V gene sequence: CDR1 LNHDA, CDR2 SQIVND (reference sequence). This CDR3 is built from 15 residues. V lost 4 bases, J lost 3 bases, and 5 bases stayed unmatched. The CDR3 sequence is CASSRTGSVNQPQHF. CDR3 sequence (DNA): TGTGCCAGTAGTAGGACAGGGTCGGTCAATCAGCCCCAGCATTTT.

The chain links TRBV21-1 to TRBJ2-4; the table's D call TRBD2 went unverified against the DNA. TRBV21-1 is designated a pseudogene. The CDR3 extends over 8 amino acids. The CDR3 reads CASSKFDF. In DNA, the CDR3 is TGTGCCAGCAGTAAATTCGACTTC.

V gene TRBV9 combines with J gene TRBJ2-6; 13 bases match TRBD2. The V gene end was trimmed by 4 bases and the J gene end by 0 bases; junction bases not matched to a gene: 13. This CDR3 is 21 amino acids long. CDR1 SGDLS and CDR2 YYNGEE come from the germline V gene. The CDR3 sequence is CASSSLAGGTYISSGANVLTF. The CDR3 nucleotides are TGTGCCAGCAGCTCACTAGCGGGAGGGACCTATATAAGCTCTGGGGCCAACGTCCTGACTTTC.

CDR3 in DNA: TGTGCCAGCGGCGATATGAGACAGGTGGGCGAGCAGTACTTC. Its protein product is CASGDMRQVGEQYF. V is TRBV5-4 and J is TRBJ2-7, with TRBD1 as a possible D gene (6 bases). This CDR3 region has 14 residues. CDR1 is SGHNT and CDR2 is YYREEE in the germline V gene (reference sequence). Trimming stripped 7 bases from V and 6 bases from J, with 20 bases between. Based on the CDR3 plus reference TRBV5-4 and TRBJ2-7, the full variable domain is ETGVTQSPTHLIKTRGQQVTLRCSSQSGHNTVSWYQQALGQGPQFIFQYYREEENGRGNFPPRFSGLQFPNYSSELNVNALELDDSALYLCASGDMRQVGEQYFGPGTRLTVT.

This clone has more than one count but fewer than ten. The chain couples TRBV30 to TRBJ1-1; 8 positions match TRBD1. CDR3 length: 13 amino acids. CDR1 and CDR2 from the germline V gene are GTSNPN and SVGIG (reference sequence). Losses at the gene ends were 8 bases for V and 0 bases for J; bases not matched to a gene: 5. The CDR3 bases are TGTGCCCGTACGGGACAGGTGAACACTGAAGCTTTCTTT. It codes for CARTGQVNTEAFF.

The V gene is TRBV28, the J gene TRBJ2-7; tentative D call: TRBD2 (6 bases). Germline assignment: CDR1 MDHEN and CDR2 SYDVKM. The germline V and J ends were trimmed by 10 bases and 2 bases, with 12 bases remaining between them. The CDR3 contains 12 residues. CDR3 sequence reads: CATLSGPYEQYF. CDR3 bases: TGTGCCACCCTTAGCGGACCCTACGAGCAGTACTTC.

The chain is built from TRBV4-3 and TRBJ1-2, with a possible D match to TRBD1 (5 bases). Germline lookup yields CDR1 LGHNA and CDR2 YSLEER. The V and J ends lost 0 bases and 4 bases respectively, with 18 bases between them. This CDR3 is built from 17 residues. The chain's CDR3 is CASSQERESVGVYGYTF. The DNA for the CDR3 is TGCGCCAGCAGCCAAGAAAGGGAGTCGGTGGGGGTCTATGGCTACACCTTC.

The V and J genes are TRBV6-6 and TRBJ2-7; D is tentatively TRBD1 or TRBD2 (5 bases each). This CDR3 has 12 residues. V gave up 11 bases and J gave up 2 bases, with 13 bases separating them. Germline V gene data show CDR1 as MNHNY and CDR2 as SVGAGI (reference sequence). The CDR3 DNA reads TGTGCCTCCCGGGACGCCACCTACGAGCAGTACTTC. The encoded protein is CASRDATYEQYF.

The chain has TRBV9 and TRBJ1-2; perhaps TRBD1 as D (5 bases). Trimming took off 2 bases at V and 2 bases at J, with 10 bases between the two ends. This CDR3 has 14 residues. Germline V gene sequence: CDR1 SGDLS, CDR2 YYNGEE. The CDR3 DNA reads as TGTGCCAGCAGCGTTTTTCCAGGGAACTATGGCTACACCTTC. Translation gives CASSVFPGNYGYTF.

V and J are TRBV7-2 and TRBJ2-3; D gene ambiguous. The CDR3 sequence is 11 residues long. V lost 3 bases and J lost 5, with 3 bases in between. Germline assignment: CDR1 SGHTA and CDR2 FQGNSA. This CDR3 is CASSFQDTQYF. The CDR3 nucleotides read TGTGCCAGCAGCTTCCAAGATACGCAGTATTTT.

The rearrangement uses TRBV15 and TRBJ2-2; TRBD2 matches 8 bases. CDR3 length: 17 residues. From germline, CDR1 is LNHNV and CDR2 YYDKDF (reference sequence). V shed 4 bases, J shed 2 bases, and the junction held 9 bases outside the gene matches. CDR3 sequence reads: CATSTHTSGLNTGELFF. The CDR3 DNA sequence: TGTGCCACCAGCACCCATACTAGCGGTCTTAACACCGGGGAGCTGTTTTTT.

CDR3 loop: CAWSGGTEGVGYTF. In DNA, the CDR3 is TGTGCCTGGAGTGGGGGGACAGAGGGCGTCGGCTACACCTTC. The chain couples TRBV30 to TRBJ1-2, with 7 bases lining up with TRBD1. With V trimmed by 1 base and J by 8 bases, 10 bases remained unmatched. The length of the CDR3 is 14 residues. Germline V gene data show CDR1 as GTSNPN and CDR2 as SVGIG (reference sequence). Combining the CDR3 with reference TRBV30 and TRBJ1-2 gives the whole variable domain SQTIHQWPATLVQPVGSPLSLECTVEGTSNPNLYWYRQAAGRGLQLLFYSVGIGQISSEVPQNLSASRPQDRQFILSSKKLLLSDSGFYLCAWSGGTEGVGYTFGSGTRLTVV.

The chain recombines TRBV10-3 with TRBJ2-7; TRBD1 matches 10 bases. CDR1 and CDR2 (germline): ENHRY, SYGVKD. With V trimmed by 6 bases and J by 2 bases, 1 base remained unmatched. CDR3 length: 13 amino acids. The CDR3 nucleotides read TGTGCCATCAGGGGGACAGGGGCCTACGAGCAGTACTTC. Translated: CAIRGTGAYEQYF.

J is TRBJ2-7 and V is TRBV5-4, with a possible D match to TRBD2 (7 bases). From germline, CDR1 is SGHNT and CDR2 YYREEE (reference sequence). Between the trimmed V and J ends, which lost 4 bases and 3 bases, there was a span of 11 bases. This CDR3 contains 13 residues. The CDR3 protein is CASSRGGNYEQYF. DNA for the CDR3: TGTGCCAGCAGCCGCGGGGGCAACTACGAGCAGTACTTC.

V and J are TRBV9 and TRBJ2-1; D is perhaps TRBD1 or TRBD2 (5 bases each). The V gene lost 6 bases and the J gene lost 4 bases, with 17 bases spanning the gap. This CDR3 contains 15 residues. Germline loops: CDR1 SGDLS, CDR2 YYNGEE. CDR3 sequence: CASTPYGASYNEQFF. The CDR3 DNA sequence: TGTGCCAGCACCCCATACGGGGCCTCATACAATGAGCAGTTCTTC.